The 3 T cell receptor beta chains given below trace back to one sample, sequenced in a study of T cells in Graves' hyperthyroidism and ophthalmopathy. The CDR3 regions of TCR beta were amplified from RNA transcripts. Primed by the HTBI set, a first-round RT-PCR was run on the TCR CDR3. MiXCR, run by TCRdb on the multiplex PCR reads, gives a single entry per CDR3 protein. The table records 450,000 to 650,000 distinct CDR3 sequences, about 14% of them present only once. Specimen: blood. The receptors here all came from a woman aged 18-29 years with Graves' ophthalmopathy.

This clonotype was found many times. The chain uses TRBV28 and TRBJ2-7; 7 nucleotides agree with TRBD2. The CDR3 is 14 residues long. Germline values: CDR1 MDHEN, CDR2 SYDVKM. V dropped 8 bases and J dropped 1; count of bases not matched to a gene: 8. CDR3 amino acids: CASFKAGPSYEQYF. The CDR3 bases are TGTGCCAGCTTTAAAGCGGGACCTTCCTACGAGCAGTACTTC.

This clonotype was seen ten or more times. V is TRBV20-1 and J is TRBJ2-7, with D possibly being TRBD1 or TRBD2 (5 bases each). The CDR3 has 15 amino acids. Germline V gene lookup returns CDR1 DFQATT and CDR2 SNEGSKA (reference sequence). V was shortened by 5 bases and J by 1 base, with 18 bases between the two germline ends. The CDR3 is CSAPLSGGGSYEQYF. CDR3 sequence (DNA): TGCAGTGCTCCTCTCTCTGGTGGGGGTTCCTACGAGCAGTACTTC.

This clonotype was counted many times. V gene TRBV7-3 combines with J gene TRBJ2-1, with a tentative D call TRBD2 (6 bases). The length of the CDR3 is 14 residues. Trimming shortened V by 5 bases and J by 7 bases, and 15 bases separated the two germline ends. The germline V gene has CDR1 SGHTA and CDR2 FQGTGA. The CDR3 DNA sequence: TGTGCCAGCAGCACGAGGACGGAGGGGAATGAGCAGTTCTTC. Its protein product is CASSTRTEGNEQFF.